Described below is a single T cell receptor beta chain sequence and its context. What it binds is unknown. The data stem from a study of T cell responses to AZD1222 COVID-19 vaccine. Study findings and constraints: The study found vaccine-associated CD4 TCRs spanning spike, dominant at 160-218 and 743-854. Nearly half of spike-specific TCRs reportedly target variant regions that are unmutated in the B.1.351 and B.1.1.7 variants. The repertoires were collected only after the peak T cell response. Seropositive at baseline were only six AZD1222 recipients.

Data came from immunoSEQ multiplex PCR; TCRdb stores just in-frame clones and leaves some out. The repertoire includes 150,000 to 170,000 clones, roughly nine tenths of them detected once, and about 5.1% sits in the top ten. CDR1 MDHEN and CDR2 SYDVKM come from the germline V gene. The CDR3 is 15 amino acids. The junction had 4 bases not matched to a gene; V was cut back by 5 bases and J by 0 bases. V usage is TRBV28 and J usage is TRBJ2-4; 7 bases are shared with TRBD2. The clonotype originates from an adult in good health. Specimen: peripheral blood, collected on day 0 of MenACWY control vaccination. The CDR3 sequence is CASSQGGLAKNIQYF. DNA of the CDR3: TGTGCCAGCAGTCAGGGAGGGCTAGCCAAAAACATTCAGTACTTC.